Below, 10 T cell receptor beta chains from the same sample are listed, as sequenced in a study of cytomegalovirus exposure and HLA in healthy donors. PCR used 60 Vbeta primers and 13 Jbeta primers. Sequencing was performed with immunoSEQ multiplex PCR; in TCRdb, only in-frame clones are kept and a portion is missing. The table has more than 200,000 clones, roughly 80% seen once. Input material: PBMCs. These receptors all stem from a girl aged 2 to 10 in good health and CMV-seronegative.

This rearrangement joins TRBV9 to TRBJ1-3, with D uncertain. CDR1 is SGDLS and CDR2 is YYNGEE in the germline V gene. Trimming stripped 3 bases from V and 0 bases from J, with 13 bases between. The length of the CDR3 is 16 residues. In DNA, the CDR3 is TGTGCCAGCAGCGAGTGGGAGACGGCCTCTGGAAACACCATATATTTT. Translation: CASSEWETASGNTIYF.

This clone was counted once. The chain recombines TRBV6-5 with TRBJ2-3; D is possibly TRBD2 (6 bases). The V end lost 6 bases, the J end lost 0 bases, and 13 bases lay between the germline ends. Germline-derived CDR1 and CDR2 are MNHEY and SVGAGI. This CDR3 region has 15 residues. CDR3: CASRPGETSTDTQYF. In DNA, the CDR3 is TGTGCCAGCAGGCCGGGGGAGACTAGCACAGATACGCAGTATTTT.

The chain links TRBV11-2 to TRBJ1-2; 7 bases are shared with TRBD1. Germline loops: CDR1 SGHAT, CDR2 FQNNGV. The CDR3 sequence is 14 residues long. The V gene end was trimmed by 3 bases and the J gene end by 3 bases; junction bases not matched to a gene: 4. For the CDR3, the DNA is TGTGCCAGCAGCTTCGCCGGGACAGACTATGGCTACACCTTC. Protein: CASSFAGTDYGYTF.

This chain connects TRBV30 to TRBJ1-1, with D uncertain. Looked up from germline, CDR1 is GTSNPN and CDR2 is SVGIG (reference sequence). V was pared by 3 bases and J by 4 bases, with 12 bases between. The CDR3 has 13 residues. The CDR3 loop reads CAWRSDAGTEAFF. The DNA of the CDR3 is TGTGCCTGGAGATCGGACGCGGGCACTGAAGCTTTCTTT.

This clone occurred a few times. The J gene is TRBJ2-7, the V gene TRBV5-1; 7 nucleotides line up with TRBD1. J lost 2 bases, V lost 4 bases, and 6 bases had no gene match. CDR3 length: 14 amino acids. Germline assignment: CDR1 SGHRS and CDR2 YFSETQ. CDR3 protein: CASSRDRETYEQYF. The CDR3 DNA is TGCGCCAGCAGCAGAGACAGGGAGACCTACGAGCAGTACTTC.

V and J are TRBV5-4 and TRBJ1-5; D unresolved. The CDR3 is 14 residues long. With 0 bases removed from V and 0 bases from J, the gap between germline ends came to 4 bases. Germline loops: CDR1 SGHNT, CDR2 YYREEE (reference sequence). The CDR3 DNA is TGTGCCAGCAGCTTGGCGGGTAGCAATCAGCCCCAGCATTTT. Its translation is CASSLAGSNQPQHF.

The chain combines TRBV10-3 with TRBJ1-2, with D perhaps matching TRBD1 (5 bases). The CDR3 spans 11 residues. Germline lookup yields CDR1 ENHRY and CDR2 SYGVKD. The germline V and J ends were trimmed by 4 bases and 8 bases, with 8 bases remaining between them. For the CDR3, the DNA is TGTGCCATCAGTGTCAGGGAAGGCTACACCTTC. Translating gives CAISVREGYTF.

The chain uses TRBV7-6 and TRBJ2-1; TRBD2 is a possible D gene (5 bases). This CDR3 has 15 amino acids. The V end lost 1 base, the J end lost 0 bases, and 7 bases lay between the germline ends. CDR1 and CDR2 (germline): SGHVS, FNYEAQ. The CDR3: CASSLVGSSYNEQFF. For the CDR3, the DNA is TGTGCCAGCAGCTTAGTGGGGAGCTCCTACAATGAGCAGTTCTTC.

The V call is TRBV4-2, the J call TRBJ1-1; D is undetermined. The CDR3 is made up of 15 amino acids. CDR1 and CDR2 (germline): LGHNA, YNFKEQ. V was clipped by 5 bases and J by 3 bases, with 16 bases between them. As DNA, the CDR3 is TGTGCCAGCAGCTTGGTACAGTGGATGGACACTGAAGCTTTCTTT. Amino acid sequence: CASSLVQWMDTEAFF.

The chain joins TRBV6-5 to TRBJ2-3, with 9 bases aligning to TRBD2. The CDR3 has 16 amino acids. V shed 4 bases and J 4 bases; nucleotides not matched to a gene: 9. Germline CDR1 is MNHEY and CDR2 is SVGAGI. The CDR3 protein is CASSSYSGSGADTQYF. In DNA, the CDR3 is TGTGCCAGCAGTTCTTATAGCGGGAGTGGGGCAGATACGCAGTATTTT.